Following are 19 T cell receptor beta chains from one sample sequenced in a study of response to subunit inactivated influenza vaccine. From the RT-PCR reads, TCRdb called clonotypes with MiXCR, one entry per CDR3 protein. The sample has more than 700,000 distinct CDR3 sequences, 21% seen once. The input for sequencing was PBMCs from blood, taken roughly 5 days after vaccination. Receptors were obtained from a man aged 50-59 years who received an inactivated influenza vaccine.

This clonotype was detected a few times. Written as DNA, the CDR3 is TGTGCCAGCACCCATTCTACCGGGGAGCTGTTTTTT. Translation gives CASTHSTGELFF. The V call is TRBV12-3 or TRBV12-4, the J call TRBJ2-2; D remains unclear. This CDR3 spans 12 amino acids. The germline V and J ends were trimmed by 7 bases and 5 bases, with 8 bases remaining between them.

CDR3: CASRRVANEQFF. DNA of the CDR3: TGTGCCAGCAGGAGGGTTGCCAATGAGCAGTTCTTC. The chain couples TRBV5-6 to TRBJ2-1; D may be TRBD2 (5 bases). CDR3 length: 12 amino acids. Germline assignment: CDR1 SGHDT and CDR2 YYEEEE. V lost 5 bases, J lost 6 bases, and 9 bases lay in between.

This clonotype was recorded at least ten times. This chain joins TRBV27 and TRBJ1-1; D uncertain. The V and J ends lost 5 bases and 1 base respectively, with 8 bases between them. Per the germline V gene, CDR1 is MNHEY and CDR2 is SMNVEV (reference sequence). The CDR3 consists of 13 residues. DNA of the CDR3: TGTGCCAGCAGTCCCCTGGGGAACACTGAAGCTTTCTTT. Its translation is CASSPLGNTEAFF.

The V gene is TRBV7-2, the J gene TRBJ2-7; 7 positions agree with TRBD2. Germline assignment: CDR1 SGHTA and CDR2 FQGNSA. This CDR3 comprises 16 residues. J was trimmed by 4 bases and V by 1 base; bases with no gene match: 10. The CDR3 spells CASSLGPAGRGYEQYF. CDR3 nucleotides: TGTGCCAGCAGCTTAGGACCAGCGGGGCGGGGGTACGAGCAGTACTTC.

The sample holds a few counts of this clonotype. The chain carries TRBV5-1 and TRBJ2-1, with D perhaps matching TRBD2 (6 bases). Germline assignment: CDR1 SGHRS and CDR2 YFSETQ. V was clipped by 1 base and J by 6 bases, with 14 bases between them. The CDR3 is 15 amino acids. Here the CDR3 reads CASSLFLAPSNEQFF. CDR3 sequence (DNA): TGCGCCAGCAGCTTGTTCCTAGCGCCGTCCAATGAGCAGTTCTTC.

The chain joins TRBV27 to TRBJ2-1, with a tentative D call TRBD1 (6 bases). Germline V gene sequence: CDR1 MNHEY, CDR2 SMNVEV (reference sequence). The V gene lost 4 bases and the J gene lost 5 bases, with 18 bases spanning the gap. CDR3 length equals 16 residues. The CDR3 loop reads CASSSLRNRAHNEQFF. The CDR3 bases are TGTGCCAGCAGTTCTCTTAGAAACAGGGCCCACAATGAGCAGTTCTTC.

There are a few counts of this clonotype. This chain connects TRBV12-3 or TRBV12-4 to TRBJ2-5; D is undetermined. The CDR3 covers 14 residues. Trimming cost V 3 bases and J 1 base, with 9 bases left between them. This chain's CDR3 is CASSLSYPQETQYF. CDR3 nucleotides: TGTGCCAGCAGTTTGTCATACCCCCAAGAGACCCAGTACTTC.

The chain has TRBV4-2 and TRBJ2-1; D is perhaps TRBD1 or TRBD2 (5 bases each). The germline CDR1 and CDR2 sequences are LGHNA and YNFKEQ. V was pared by 0 bases and J by 1 base, with 10 bases between. CDR3 size: 16 residues. The DNA for the CDR3 is TGTGCCAGCAGCCAAGACTCGGGACCTTCCTACAATGAGCAGTTCTTC. It yields the protein CASSQDSGPSYNEQFF.

The chain links TRBV7-9 to TRBJ2-7; TRBD2 aligns across 9 bases. Per the germline V gene, CDR1 is SEHNR and CDR2 is FQNEAQ (reference sequence). V lost 3 bases and J lost 5; bases outside the gene matches: 8. CDR3 length equals 15 residues. CDR3 loop: CASSLLAGGPHEQYF. In nucleotides, the CDR3 is TGTGCCAGCAGCTTGCTCGCGGGGGGGCCGCACGAGCAGTACTTC.

The chain has TRBV5-1 and TRBJ2-3; 10 bases map to TRBD1. CDR1 is SGHRS, CDR2 YFSETQ, per germline. V was clipped by 3 bases and J by 5 bases; unmatched bases: 9. CDR3 length: 16 residues. The CDR3 is CASSSTGTGVGDTQYF. The CDR3 DNA follows: TGCGCCAGCAGCTCGACCGGGACAGGGGTGGGAGATACGCAGTATTTT.

V and J are TRBV12-3 or TRBV12-4 and TRBJ2-7; no reliable D call. The CDR3 loop spans 16 amino acids. V lost 0 bases and J 0 bases, leaving 12 bases between the germline ends. The CDR3 region has the DNA TGTGCCAGCAGTTTAGCTGGGCAGATGGGCTCCTACGAGCAGTACTTC. It codes for CASSLAGQMGSYEQYF.

The chain employs TRBV10-3 and TRBJ1-5; 7 positions match TRBD1. The germline gives CDR1 ENHRY, CDR2 SYGVKD. Trimming removed 6 bases from V and 7 bases from J; junction bases left unmatched: 6. The CDR3 extends over 13 amino acids. CDR3 region: CAIRGQTGQPQHF. Written as DNA, the CDR3 is TGTGCCATCAGGGGACAGACGGGGCAGCCCCAGCATTTT.

This clonotype has a handful of counts. The chain joins TRBV5-6 to TRBJ2-1, with no clear D. The CDR3 has 13 amino acids. The V gene's germline CDR1 is SGHDT and CDR2 YYEEEE. Trimming left V 5 bases short and J 2 bases short, with 8 bases between. The CDR3 coding sequence is TGTGCCAGCAGTAGTACTACCTACAATGAGCAGTTCTTC. Translated: CASSSTTYNEQFF.

The chain recombines TRBV25-1 with TRBJ1-2; D unclear. CDR1 is MGHDK, CDR2 SYGVNS, per germline. The CDR3 spans 10 residues. V was shortened by 4 bases and J by 8 bases, with 5 bases between the two germline ends. DNA of the CDR3: TGTGCCAGCAGTGGAATAGGCTACACCTTC. Translated: CASSGIGYTF.

The CDR3 loop reads CASRTGFYGYTF. As DNA, the CDR3 is TGTGCCAGCAGGACAGGGTTCTATGGCTACACCTTC. V gene TRBV6-6 combines with J gene TRBJ1-2; 7 bases align to TRBD1. The CDR3 length is 12 residues. Germline values: CDR1 MNHNY, CDR2 SVGAGI (reference sequence). The junction had 2 bases not matched to a gene; V was cut back by 6 bases and J by 4 bases.

The rearrangement joins TRBV7-2 to TRBJ1-1, with 8 bases aligning to TRBD1. The V gene end was trimmed by 5 bases and the J gene end by 4 bases; junction bases not matched to a gene: 6. The CDR3 runs 14 residues. Germline-derived CDR1 and CDR2 are SGHTA and FQGNSA. The CDR3 spells CASSSRGLSTEAFF. The CDR3 DNA reads TGTGCCAGCAGCAGCAGGGGGCTTAGCACTGAAGCTTTCTTT. The whole variable domain, remainder taken from reference TRBV7-2 and TRBJ1-1, is GAGVSQSPSNKVTEKGKDVELRCDPISGHTALYWYRQSLGQGLEFLIYFQGNSAPDKSGLPSDRFSAERTGGSVSTLTIQRTQQEDSAVYLCASSSRGLSTEAFFGQGTRLTVV.

This clonotype was recorded a few times. The V call is TRBV5-1, the J call TRBJ1-2; D possibly corresponds to TRBD1 (6 bases). V lost 0 bases and J lost 8, with 14 bases in between. The CDR3 length is 14 residues. Germline lookup yields CDR1 SGHRS and CDR2 YFSETQ. The CDR3: CASSLALSGEGYTF. In nucleotides, the CDR3 is TGCGCCAGCAGCTTGGCCCTATCAGGGGAGGGCTACACCTTC.

This clonotype was found many times. The chain is built from TRBV7-2 and TRBJ2-1, with D tentatively TRBD2 (5 bases). Germline CDR1 SGHTA, CDR2 FQGNSA. The CDR3 is made up of 14 amino acids. The ends were cut back, 4 bases at V and 2 bases at J, with 9 bases in the middle. The CDR3 bases are TGTGCCAGCAGCTCCTCGGGAACCTACAATGAGCAGTTCTTC. Protein product: CASSSSGTYNEQFF.

The table lists this clonotype with a few counts. This chain joins TRBV7-8 and TRBJ2-1; D gene uncertain. Between the trimmed V and J ends, which lost 3 bases and 0 bases, there was a span of 12 bases. The CDR3 is made up of 16 amino acids. The germline V gene has CDR1 SGHVS and CDR2 FQNEAQ. CDR3 nucleotide sequence: TGTGCCAGCAGCTTTTTTGTGGTGAACTCCTACAATGAGCAGTTCTTC. The encoded protein is CASSFFVVNSYNEQFF.